The 14 T cell receptor beta chains listed next were all sequenced from one sample in a study of metastatic and nonmetastatic thyroid tumors. Thyroid surgery was preceded by no treatment in any patient. MiXCR re-clonotyped the PCR reads for TCRdb. Among around 17,000 clones, 20% to 25% were seen once, and the ten largest hold less than 25%. Material: adjacent normal tissue. The receptors originated from a female donor with papillary thyroid cancer or a benign thyroid nodule (not recorded which). Some clones in this sample may be carry-over from other donors' samples.

The rearrangement uses TRBV6-1 and TRBJ1-5, with TRBD1 matching over 7 bases. Germline trimming cut 6 bases from V and 6 bases from J; bases unmatched to any gene: 8. The CDR3 spans 14 residues. CDR1 and CDR2 (germline): MNHNS, SASEGT. CDR3 sequence (DNA): TGTGCCAGCAGCACCGCGACAGGGCGTCAGCCCCAGCATTTT. The encoded protein is CASSTATGRQPQHF.

This clone was detected only a few times. The chain has TRBV20-1 and TRBJ2-3; the match to TRBD2 covers 12 bases. Trimming took 0 bases from V and 3 from J; bases not matched to a gene: 13. This CDR3 is 19 amino acids long. CDR1 is DFQATT and CDR2 is SNEGSKA in the germline V gene (reference sequence). CDR3 residues: CSARDQRRLAGVGTDTQYF. CDR3 coding DNA: TGCAGTGCTAGAGATCAGCGGCGACTAGCGGGAGTTGGGACAGATACGCAGTATTTT.

The rearrangement uses TRBV3-1 and TRBJ1-5, with D perhaps matching TRBD1 (5 bases). This CDR3 is 13 amino acids long. The V end lost 5 bases, the J end lost 5 bases, and 10 bases lay between the germline ends. Per the germline V gene, CDR1 is LGHDT and CDR2 is YNNKEL (reference sequence). CDR3 protein: CASSGDGDQPQHF. The CDR3 DNA is TGTGCCAGCAGCGGGGACGGGGATCAGCCCCAGCATTTT.

The V gene is TRBV7-2, the J gene TRBJ1-2; D perhaps matches TRBD1 (6 bases). The V gene lost 1 base and the J gene lost 6 bases, with 15 bases spanning the gap. The CDR3 spans 15 residues. Germline V CDR1 and CDR2: SGHTA, FQGNSA. CDR3: CASSLVNRDFDGYTF. The CDR3 DNA reads TGTGCCAGCAGCTTAGTAAACAGGGATTTCGATGGCTACACCTTC.

This clone was counted a few times. A read error is possible here, since a much larger clone lies one base away. The CDR3 reads CAGSLGQELGEQYF. In DNA, the CDR3 is TGTGCCGGCAGTTTGGGACAGGAACTGGGCGAGCAGTACTTC. The chain combines TRBV6-1 with TRBJ2-7; 8 bases are a match to TRBD1. From germline, CDR1 is MNHNS and CDR2 SASEGT. The CDR3 runs to 14 residues.

In this sample, this clone turned up many times. This chain connects TRBV12-3 or TRBV12-4 to TRBJ2-3, with unresolved D. The CDR3 contains 13 residues. Trimming shortened V by 6 bases and J by 4 bases, and 11 bases separated the two germline ends. CDR3 bases: TGTGCCAGCAGCCGCCTCCCATCAGATACGCAGTATTTT. Residues: CASSRLPSDTQYF.

The chain joins TRBV28 to TRBJ1-2; perhaps TRBD1 as D (5 bases). Germline CDR1 MDHEN, CDR2 SYDVKM. This CDR3 has 12 amino acids. V shed 5 bases and J shed 4 bases, with 8 bases lying between them. In DNA, the CDR3 is TGTGCCAGCAGTCCCGGGGCCTATGGCTACACCTTC. Translated, it gives CASSPGAYGYTF.

As regards this clone: Possible read error: a much larger clone is one base away. V is TRBV27 and J is TRBJ1-5, with a weak D call TRBD1 (5 bases). V dropped 10 bases and J dropped 4 bases, with 20 bases sitting between them. The CDR3 runs to 15 residues. Germline V gene sequence: CDR1 MNHEY, CDR2 SMNVEV (reference sequence). The CDR3 DNA reads TGTGCCACCAAAGGACGGGCAGGGACGAATCAGCCCCAGCATTTT. Amino acids: CATKGRAGTNQPQHF.

This clone has a handful of counts. The chain employs TRBV27 and TRBJ2-5, with TRBD1 matching over 7 bases. V lost 6 bases, J lost 4 bases, and 11 bases stayed unmatched. Germline V lookup: CDR1 MNHEY, CDR2 SMNVEV (reference sequence). The CDR3 extends over 15 amino acids. This chain's CDR3 is CASRLRGQAGETQYF. The CDR3 nucleotides read TGTGCCAGCAGACTAAGGGGGCAGGCGGGAGAGACCCAGTACTTC.

By frequency in the sample, this clone is large. J is TRBJ1-4 and V is TRBV2, with a weak D call TRBD1 (6 bases). Germline V gene lookup returns CDR1 SNHLY and CDR2 FYNNEI. The CDR3 length is 15 residues. With 6 bases removed from V and 8 bases from J, the gap between germline ends came to 19 bases. The CDR3 region has the DNA TGTGCCAGCAGGAGGGGGGACCTCACGTGGGAAAAACTGTTTTTT. Its protein is CASRRGDLTWEKLFF.

The gene calls are TRBV5-1 and TRBJ2-3, with 7 bases aligning to TRBD1. The CDR3 has 14 residues. V shed 4 bases, J shed 2 bases, and the junction held 4 bases outside the gene matches. CDR1 is SGHRS, CDR2 YFSETQ, per germline. DNA for the CDR3: TGCGCCAGCAGCCTCGGGACAGACACAGATACGCAGTATTTT. As protein: CASSLGTDTDTQYF.

Comments on this clone: An end of the junction does not agree with germline; a read error may underlie this. DNA for the CDR3: TGTGCCAGCAGTTTATCTCACCGGACCGAGCATTACTTC. Translating gives CASSLSHRTEHYF. The chain has TRBV27 and TRBJ2-7; D call uncertain. This CDR3 has 13 residues. Looked up from germline, CDR1 is MNHEY and CDR2 is SMNVEV (reference sequence).

This clone was seen a few times. The chain carries TRBV4-1 and TRBJ2-7; D ambiguous. Germline V gene lookup returns CDR1 MGHRA and CDR2 YSYEKL. There are 11 residues in the CDR3. Trimming cost V 6 bases and J 6 bases, with 9 bases left between them. The CDR3 loop reads CASRQRGEQYF. The CDR3 nucleotides read TGCGCCAGCAGACAAAGAGGCGAGCAGTACTTC.

A few counts support this clone. The V and J genes are TRBV6-1 and TRBJ1-4; the D gene is possibly TRBD1 (6 bases). Germline CDR1 is MNHNS and CDR2 is SASEGT. CDR3 length: 15 amino acids. V shed 6 bases and J shed 5 bases, with 16 bases lying between them. For the CDR3, the DNA is TGTGCCAGCAGCCTATGGGGGCCGCGGAATGAAAAACTGTTTTTT. This sequence encodes CASSLWGPRNEKLFF.